These 27 T cell receptor beta chains originate from one sample sequenced in a study of T cell changes during pregnancy in multiple sclerosis. The protocol was immunoSEQ multiplex PCR, while the TCRdb copy is restricted to in-frame clones and leaves out a portion. The sample records 70,000 or so clones, 92% being singletons. The material sequenced was peripheral blood, taken in the third trimester of pregnancy. Receptors were obtained from a female donor in good health, enrolled as a control in a pregnancy study.

This clone was observed once. The chain joins TRBV19 to TRBJ2-2; 12 bases agree with TRBD2. Per germline, CDR1 LNHDA and CDR2 SQIVND (reference sequence). The CDR3 loop spans 16 amino acids. The J segment lost 5 bases and the V segment lost 6 bases, leaving 7 bases of the junction unmatched. In nucleotides, the CDR3 is TGTGCCAGTAGATGGCTAGCGGGAGGGGGGACCGGGGAGCTGTTTTTT. As protein: CASRWLAGGGTGELFF.

The chain joins TRBV27 to TRBJ2-1, with D possibly matching TRBD2 (6 bases). V lost 6 bases and J lost 4, with 16 bases in between. Germline V gene lookup returns CDR1 MNHEY and CDR2 SMNVEV (reference sequence). The CDR3 extends over 15 amino acids. The CDR3 nucleotides are TGTGCCAGCAGCCCTCAGACTAGACCTTACAATGAGCAGTTCTTC. Protein: CASSPQTRPYNEQFF.

The chain links TRBV14 to TRBJ1-1; possibly TRBD1 for D (6 bases). Germline CDR1 is SGHDN and CDR2 is FVKESK. V shed 3 bases and J shed 5 bases, with 10 bases lying between them. CDR3 size: 13 residues. DNA for the CDR3: TGTGCCAGCAGCCATCACAGGGCAACTGAAGCTTTCTTT. The encoded protein is CASSHHRATEAFF.

This clone has a single count. The chain recombines TRBV11-1 with TRBJ2-1; a weak D match, TRBD2 (5 bases). In germline, CDR1 is SGHAT, CDR2 FQDESV (reference sequence). V lost 5 bases and J 2 bases, leaving 16 bases between the germline ends. The CDR3 consists of 16 residues. Here the CDR3 DNA reads TGTGCCAGCAGCCCAAGAAGTAGCGCTGCCTACAATGAGCAGTTCTTC. This sequence encodes CASSPRSSAAYNEQFF.

V usage is TRBV4-2 and J usage is TRBJ2-7, with 14 bases matching TRBD2. Germline trimming cut 0 bases from V and 0 bases from J; bases unmatched to any gene: 7. Germline CDR1 and CDR2: LGHNA and YNFKEQ. The CDR3 runs 19 residues. DNA for the CDR3: TGTGCCAGCAGCCAAGATCGTCCGGGACTAGCGGGGGACTCCTACGAGCAGTACTTC. Protein product: CASSQDRPGLAGDSYEQYF.

The V call is TRBV28, the J call TRBJ2-7; D perhaps matches TRBD2 (6 bases). V lost 6 bases to trimming and J lost 2 bases, with 26 bases between them. Germline V gene data show CDR1 as MDHEN and CDR2 as SYDVKM. The CDR3 length is 18 residues. CDR3 coding DNA: TGTGCCAGCAGGGGTTGGGGCAGCCGGGACTCTCCTACCTACGAGCAGTACTTC. It specifies CASRGWGSRDSPTYEQYF.

The V and J genes are TRBV5-4 and TRBJ2-2, with 9 bases lining up with TRBD1. The CDR3 totals 16 residues. Germline V gives CDR1 SGHNT, CDR2 YYREEE (reference sequence). V lost 4 bases to trimming and J lost 4 bases; unmatched junction nucleotides: 8. The CDR3 nucleotides are TGTGCCAGCAGCCGCGCCGGGACAGGGTCCACCGGGGAGCTGTTTTTT. Translated: CASSRAGTGSTGELFF.

V gene TRBV7-9 combines with J gene TRBJ1-2; D not certain. Trimming shortened V by 0 bases and J by 2 bases, and 10 bases separated the two germline ends. This CDR3 has 15 amino acids. From germline, CDR1 is SEHNR and CDR2 FQNEAQ (reference sequence). CDR3 sequence (DNA): TGTGCCAGCAGCTTAGCGGTAGCGGGGAACTATGGCTACACCTTC. Translation gives CASSLAVAGNYGYTF.

V is TRBV6-5 and J is TRBJ1-1; D is ambiguous. CDR1 is MNHEY and CDR2 is SVGAGI in the germline V gene. Between the trimmed V and J ends, which lost 6 bases and 1 base, there was a span of 3 bases. This CDR3 is 11 amino acids long. CDR3 DNA: TGTGCCAGCAGCCGGAACACTGAAGCTTTCTTT. This encodes CASSRNTEAFF.

The rearrangement uses TRBV15 and TRBJ2-7, with 7 positions matching TRBD2. The CDR3 covers 16 residues. Germline-derived CDR1 and CDR2 are LNHNV and YYDKDF (reference sequence). The V gene end was trimmed by 0 bases and the J gene end by 2 bases; junction bases not matched to a gene: 7. CDR3 DNA sequence: TGTGCCACCAGCAGAGATGAGGCTGGGGGGGCCTACGAGCAGTACTTC. Residues: CATSRDEAGGAYEQYF.

CDR3 protein: CASSLAHSGSTDTQYF. The CDR3 DNA is TGTGCCAGCAGTCTGGCGCATAGCGGGAGTACAGATACGCAGTATTTT. This sequence joins TRBV5-6 and TRBJ2-3; 9 positions match TRBD2. Trimming took 5 bases from V and 3 from J; bases not matched to a gene: 10. CDR1 and CDR2 (germline): SGHDT, YYEEEE. CDR3 length: 16 amino acids. Drawing the rest from reference TRBV5-6 and TRBJ2-3, the complete variable domain is DAGVTQSPTHLIKTRGQQVTLRCSPKSGHDTVSWYQQALGQGPQFIFQYYEEEERQRGNFPDRFSGHQFPNYSSELNVNALLLGDSALYLCASSLAHSGSTDTQYFGPGTRLTVL.

The chain combines TRBV2 with TRBJ1-1; D uncertain. V gave up 4 bases and J gave up 0 bases, with 12 bases separating them. The CDR3 spans 15 residues. CDR1 and CDR2 from the germline V gene are SNHLY and FYNNEI. The CDR3 loop is CASSVFGSMNTEAFF. CDR3 bases: TGTGCCAGCAGTGTGTTTGGGAGCATGAACACTGAAGCTTTCTTT.

The chain has TRBV6-6 and TRBJ2-5, with no clear D. Trimming removed 0 bases at V and 4 bases at J, with 15 bases between. The germline CDR1 and CDR2 sequences are MNHNY and SVGAGI (reference sequence). CDR3 size: 16 residues. CDR3 sequence: CASSYSNPPGSETQYF. CDR3 nucleotide sequence: TGTGCCAGCAGTTACTCGAATCCGCCAGGTTCAGAGACCCAGTACTTC.

The chain joins TRBV9 to TRBJ2-3; D might be TRBD2 (6 bases). Looked up from germline, CDR1 is SGDLS and CDR2 is YYNGEE. The CDR3 has 14 residues. Trimming removed 3 bases at V and 0 bases at J, with 8 bases between. CDR3 residues: CASSERGSTDTQYF. The CDR3 coding sequence is TGTGCCAGCAGCGAACGGGGGAGCACAGATACGCAGTATTTT.

This chain links TRBV30 with TRBJ1-1; D unresolved. The length of the CDR3 is 15 residues. Trimming took 5 bases from V and 0 from J, leaving 16 bases between them. CDR1 and CDR2 from the germline V gene are GTSNPN and SVGIG (reference sequence). The CDR3 here is CAWGGVVNMNTEAFF. CDR3 nucleotide sequence: TGTGCCTGGGGCGGAGTAGTAAACATGAACACTGAAGCTTTCTTT.

A single count supports this clone. V gene TRBV27 combines with J gene TRBJ2-7; TRBD1 is a possible D gene (6 bases). The CDR3 length is 15 residues. The V end lost 5 bases, the J end lost 1 base, and 15 bases lay between the germline ends. Germline lookup yields CDR1 MNHEY and CDR2 SMNVEV (reference sequence). Here the CDR3 DNA reads TGTGCCAGCAGTGAAGGGGGTCAGACTTCCTACGAGCAGTACTTC. Protein product: CASSEGGQTSYEQYF.

The chain uses TRBV28 and TRBJ2-3; 7 bases are a match to TRBD2. V shed 2 bases and J 8 bases; nucleotides not matched to a gene: 1. The CDR3 covers 12 residues. The V gene's germline CDR1 is MDHEN and CDR2 SYDVKM. The CDR3, as DNA: TGTGCCAGCAGTTTAGTAGCGGGTACGCAGTATTTT. Translated: CASSLVAGTQYF.

A single count supports this clone. This chain uses TRBV5-4 with TRBJ2-7; weak D call: TRBD1 (6 bases). Per germline, CDR1 SGHNT and CDR2 YYREEE (reference sequence). The germline V and J ends were trimmed by 0 bases and 2 bases, with 12 bases remaining between them. This CDR3 is 15 amino acids long. The CDR3 loop reads CASSLGGQGAYEQYF. The CDR3 DNA reads TGTGCCAGCAGCTTGGGGGGGCAAGGTGCCTACGAGCAGTACTTC.

The rearrangement links TRBV2 to TRBJ1-5, with 8 bases identical to TRBD1. CDR1 is SNHLY and CDR2 is FYNNEI in the germline V gene. The junction had 7 bases not matched to a gene; V was cut back by 6 bases and J by 6 bases. The CDR3 loop spans 14 amino acids. The CDR3 sequence is CASSGTGGVQPQHF. CDR3 coding DNA: TGTGCCAGCAGCGGGACAGGTGGCGTTCAGCCCCAGCATTTT. The full variable domain, with the rest looked up from reference TRBV2 and TRBJ1-5, is EPEVTQTPSHQVTQMGQEVILRCVPISNHLYFYWYRQILGQKVEFLVSFYNNEISEKSEIFDDQFSVERPDGSNFTLKIRSTKLEDSAMYFCASSGTGGVQPQHFGDGTRLSIL.

CDR3 in amino acids: CASSLLVGQGEQFF. The DNA for the CDR3 is TGTGCCAGCAGCTTGTTGGTAGGGCAGGGTGAGCAGTTCTTC. The chain carries TRBV5-4 and TRBJ2-1; D possibly corresponds to TRBD1 (5 bases). The CDR3 has 14 amino acids. The V gene's germline CDR1 is SGHNT and CDR2 YYREEE (reference sequence). Trimming removed 1 base from V and 9 bases from J, with 14 bases in between.

This rearrangement joins TRBV27 to TRBJ2-7; D not resolved. The CDR3 runs to 14 residues. Trimming took off 6 bases at V and 0 bases at J, with 12 bases between the two ends. CDR1 and CDR2 (germline): MNHEY, SMNVEV (reference sequence). The DNA of the CDR3 is TGTGCCAGCAGCACATCGCCCAGCTCCTACGAGCAGTACTTC. Encoded protein: CASSTSPSSYEQYF.

V and J are TRBV11-2 and TRBJ2-2, with a weak D call TRBD2 (5 bases). This CDR3 contains 15 residues. CDR1 is SGHAT, CDR2 FQNNGV, per germline. Between the trimmed V and J ends, which lost 1 base and 5 bases, there was a span of 11 bases. CDR3 sequence (DNA): TGTGCCAGCAGCTTAGGGTCTCGCGGGACCGGGGAGCTGTTTTTT. Translating gives CASSLGSRGTGELFF.

The chain links TRBV9 to TRBJ1-6; D remains ambiguous. In germline, CDR1 is SGDLS, CDR2 YYNGEE. Trimming cost V 0 bases and J 6 bases, with 7 bases left between them. This CDR3 is built from 14 residues. In DNA form, the CDR3 reads TGTGCCAGCAGCGTAGAACATTCTAATTCACCCCTCCACTTT. This translates into CASSVEHSNSPLHF.

J is TRBJ1-1 and V is TRBV2; no definite D call. The V gene lost 8 bases and the J gene lost 6 bases, with 13 bases spanning the gap. Per germline, CDR1 SNHLY and CDR2 FYNNEI. The CDR3 length is 12 residues. The CDR3 bases are TGTGCCAGCTTAATGGCAGGCCCTGAAGCTTTCTTT. It is translated as CASLMAGPEAFF.

This rearrangement joins TRBV10-3 to TRBJ2-3; TRBD2 aligns across 7 bases. Per germline, CDR1 ENHRY and CDR2 SYGVKD. The CDR3 loop spans 17 amino acids. Trimming removed 3 bases from V and 2 bases from J; junction bases left unmatched: 11. CDR3 region: CAISDQPGLPSTDTQYF. Here the CDR3 DNA reads TGTGCCATCAGTGACCAGCCGGGACTACCCTCCACAGATACGCAGTATTTT.

This sequence joins TRBV9 and TRBJ2-3; TRBD2 aligns across 10 bases. Germline CDR1 SGDLS, CDR2 YYNGEE. Trimming cost V 0 bases and J 6 bases; bases outside gene matches: 10. The CDR3 is 17 amino acids. The CDR3 loop is CASSVAPYSGGIDTQYF. The CDR3 nucleotides read TGTGCCAGCAGCGTAGCTCCATATAGCGGGGGGATTGATACGCAGTATTTT.

This clone was seen once. This chain joins TRBV11-3 and TRBJ2-1, with TRBD2 as a possible D gene (6 bases). Germline V CDR1 and CDR2: SGHNT, YENEEA. The germline V and J ends were trimmed by 1 base and 4 bases, with 11 bases remaining between them. The CDR3 has 15 residues. DNA of the CDR3: TGTGCCAGCAGCTTAGTAGGAGGGTCATACAATGAGCAGTTCTTC. It translates to CASSLVGGSYNEQFF.